This passage covers 14 T cell receptor beta chains from one sample sequenced in a study of CD4+ T cells in melanoma. Sequencing was performed with immunoSEQ multiplex PCR; in TCRdb, only in-frame clones are kept and a portion is missing. In the table there are about 6,600 clones, approximately 66% of which are singletons. The specimen sequenced was cells from a culture (not recorded whether cultured in vitro). These receptors were collected from a human donor with melanoma.

This chain uses TRBV19 with TRBJ2-3; D might be TRBD2 (5 bases). Germline values: CDR1 LNHDA, CDR2 SQIVND (reference sequence). This CDR3 is built from 15 residues. The germline V and J ends were trimmed by 0 bases and 1 base, with 8 bases remaining between them. CDR3 region: CASSIDGIRTDTQYF. CDR3 nucleotide sequence: TGTGCCAGTAGTATAGACGGGATCCGCACAGATACGCAGTATTTT.

The CDR3 DNA reads TGTGCCAGCAGCGTATCCGGGACCGCCGACTACGAGCAGTACTTC. Translating gives CASSVSGTADYEQYF. The J gene is TRBJ2-7, the V gene TRBV9; D might be TRBD1 or TRBD2, each matching 5 bases. Deletions cut 1 base from V and 3 bases from J, with 14 bases between. This CDR3 is built from 15 residues. Germline V gene data show CDR1 as SGDLS and CDR2 as YYNGEE.

By frequency in the sample, this clone is large. J is TRBJ2-1 and V is TRBV19, with a weak D call TRBD1 (5 bases). The CDR3 length is 11 residues. Germline V gives CDR1 LNHDA, CDR2 SQIVND (reference sequence). The V end was cut by 7 bases, the J end by 4 bases, with 5 bases between. This chain's CDR3 is CASKGYNEQFF. The CDR3, as DNA: TGTGCCAGTAAGGGGTACAATGAGCAGTTCTTC.

The chain is built from TRBV11-3 and TRBJ2-7; D may be TRBD1 or TRBD2 (5 bases each). Germline assignment: CDR1 SGHNT and CDR2 YENEEA. This CDR3 contains 14 residues. V was pared by 2 bases and J by 7 bases, with 15 bases between. DNA of the CDR3: TGTGCCAGCAGCTTACCGGGACCGGCGGAAGAGCAGTACTTC. Its translation: CASSLPGPAEEQYF.

This clone is termed medium-sized. The rearrangement joins TRBV7-9 to TRBJ1-1; D is perhaps TRBD1 (5 bases). The CDR3 loop spans 13 amino acids. The V end was cut by 1 base, the J end by 6 bases, with 9 bases between. Germline V gene data show CDR1 as SEHNR and CDR2 as FQNEAQ (reference sequence). This CDR3 reads CASSLDQGAEAFF. As DNA, the CDR3 is TGTGCCAGCAGCTTAGACCAAGGGGCTGAAGCTTTCTTT.

The chain has TRBV5-6 and TRBJ2-3, with D perhaps TRBD1 (6 bases). Per germline, CDR1 SGHDT and CDR2 YYEEEE. Trimming left V 3 bases short and J 6 bases short, with 11 bases between. The CDR3 has 13 residues. The CDR3 DNA reads TGTGCCAGCAGCTGGGGGCGTTCGGATACGCAGTATTTT. Translated: CASSWGRSDTQYF.

The chain employs TRBV7-9 and TRBJ2-7; D possibly corresponds to TRBD2 (6 bases). This CDR3 contains 16 residues. V dropped 0 bases and J dropped 0 bases, with 12 bases sitting between them. CDR1 is SEHNR and CDR2 is FQNEAQ in the germline V gene (reference sequence). For the CDR3, the DNA is TGTGCCAGCAGCTTAGCGCGGGGAACTAGCTCCTACGAGCAGTACTTC. This translates into CASSLARGTSSYEQYF.

The J gene is TRBJ1-1, the V gene TRBV4-1; D uncertain. CDR3 length: 20 amino acids. Germline-derived CDR1 and CDR2 are MGHRA and YSYEKL. Trimming left V 3 bases short and J 0 bases short, with 26 bases between. The chain's CDR3 is CASSQAPYSGREAMNTEAFF. The CDR3 DNA follows: TGCGCCAGCAGCCAGGCCCCATACAGCGGCCGCGAGGCCATGAACACTGAAGCTTTCTTT.

The V call is TRBV6-1, the J call TRBJ1-2; D is unclear. The V gene's germline CDR1 is MNHNS and CDR2 SASEGT. This CDR3 has 14 amino acids. Between the trimmed V and J ends, which lost 0 bases and 2 bases, there was a span of 7 bases. The CDR3 loop reads CASSEAVSNYGYTF. The CDR3 coding sequence is TGTGCCAGCAGTGAAGCGGTTTCGAACTATGGCTACACCTTC.

The J gene is TRBJ1-2, the V gene TRBV11-2; no clear D. The CDR3 sequence is 13 residues long. Trimming took off 3 bases at V and 2 bases at J, with 7 bases between the two ends. From germline, CDR1 is SGHAT and CDR2 FQNNGV. The CDR3: CASSLGGNYGYTF. Written as DNA, the CDR3 is TGTGCCAGCAGCTTGGGCGGAAACTATGGCTACACCTTC. Full variable domain (remainder filled in from reference TRBV11-2 and TRBJ1-2): EAGVAQSPRYKIIEKRQSVAFWCNPISGHATLYWYQQILGQGPKLLIQFQNNGVVDDSQLPKDRFSAERLKGVDSTLKIQPAKLEDSAVYLCASSLGGNYGYTFGSGTRLTVV.

The V and J genes are TRBV5-1 and TRBJ2-1; 8 bases align to TRBD1. Trimming at V came to 1 base and at J to 4 bases, leaving 10 bases not matched to a gene. In germline, CDR1 is SGHRS, CDR2 YFSETQ. The CDR3 is made up of 17 amino acids. The CDR3 spells CASSLSGRGLIYNEQFF. CDR3 bases: TGCGCCAGCAGCTTGAGTGGCAGGGGGCTGATTTACAATGAGCAGTTCTTC.

The chain has TRBV25-1 and TRBJ1-1; unclear D gene. Germline CDR1 reads MGHDK; CDR2 reads SYGVNS. Trimming took 7 bases from V and 1 from J, leaving 10 bases between them. The CDR3 loop spans 13 amino acids. CDR3 in amino acids: CASTTAGNTEAFF. The CDR3 region has the DNA TGTGCCAGCACAACGGCGGGGAACACTGAAGCTTTCTTT.

This clone is categorized as medium-sized. V gene TRBV5-4 combines with J gene TRBJ1-1; the D is unclear. In germline, CDR1 is SGHNT, CDR2 YYREEE (reference sequence). CDR3 length: 14 amino acids. Trimming cost V 1 base and J 8 bases, with 15 bases left between them. The DNA of the CDR3 is TGTGCCAGCAGCTTGACCGGTTCCGATACCGAAGCTTTCTTT. Protein: CASSLTGSDTEAFF.

CDR3 protein: CASSIGLMNTEAFF. The CDR3 DNA is TGTGCCAGTAGTATTGGGCTGATGAACACTGAAGCTTTCTTT. The chain is built from TRBV19 and TRBJ1-1, with D uncertain. The CDR3 is made up of 14 amino acids. The V end lost 3 bases, the J end lost 0 bases, and 8 bases lay between the germline ends. Germline values: CDR1 LNHDA, CDR2 SQIVND (reference sequence).